A single sample gave rise to the 13 T cell receptor beta chains below, sequenced in a study of cytomegalovirus exposure and HLA in healthy donors. This PCR relied on a set of 60 Vbeta primers and 13 Jbeta primers. Profiled with immunoSEQ multiplex PCR; TCRdb holds only in-frame clones, not every one. There are about 130,000 clones in the sample; approximately 69% occur only once, and 3.5% to 4.5% lies in the top ten. Sequenced sample: PBMCs. The receptors were sampled from a man aged 35-49 years in good health and CMV-seropositive.

The CDR3 is CASSQDRYGYTF. The CDR3 DNA reads TGCGCCAGCAGCCAGGACAGGTATGGCTACACCTTC. This rearrangement joins TRBV5-1 to TRBJ1-2, with 7 bases lining up with TRBD1. The J segment lost 5 bases and the V segment lost 4 bases, leaving 2 bases of the junction unmatched. CDR3 length: 12 residues. Germline CDR1 is SGHRS and CDR2 is YFSETQ.

The V call is TRBV11-2, the J call TRBJ1-4, with a weak D call TRBD1 (5 bases). The CDR3 has 15 amino acids. CDR1 is SGHAT and CDR2 is FQNNGV in the germline V gene. Trimming left V 5 bases short and J 12 bases short, with 22 bases between. In nucleotides, the CDR3 is TGTGCCAGCAGCCCCCGCCGGGAGGGGCGCGGAGAACTGTTTTTT. Encoded protein: CASSPRREGRGELFF.

This clone was observed a handful of times. The chain recombines TRBV9 with TRBJ2-5; D is perhaps TRBD2 (7 bases). The DNA end is more similar to TRBJ2-7, so the J call may be wrong. This CDR3 is 13 amino acids long. Germline CDR1 and CDR2: SGDLS and YYNGEE. In nucleotides, the CDR3 is TGTGCCAGCAGCGTACGGGGGGCCCACGAGCAGTACTTC. It specifies CASSVRGAHEQYF.

This rearrangement joins TRBV2 to TRBJ2-4, with D possibly matching TRBD2 (6 bases). From germline, CDR1 is SNHLY and CDR2 FYNNEI. The V end was cut by 7 bases, the J end by 9 bases, with 22 bases between. The CDR3 runs to 15 residues. DNA for the CDR3: TGTGCCAGCACCCGCGGAGGGGCTTTAATGGGCATTCAGTACTTC. The encoded protein is CASTRGGALMGIQYF.

The chain is built from TRBV7-9 and TRBJ2-1; the match to TRBD2 covers 11 bases. V lost 5 bases, J lost 9 bases, and 12 bases stayed unmatched. Germline V gene sequence: CDR1 SEHNR, CDR2 FQNEAQ (reference sequence). The CDR3 has 16 residues. The CDR3, as DNA: TGTGCCAGCAGCCCAGACGTAGCGGGAGGGGCCCGTGAGCAGTTCTTC. Translation gives CASSPDVAGGAREQFF. Full variable domain (missing parts from reference TRBV7-9 and TRBJ2-1): DTGVSQNPRHKITKRGQNVTFRCDPISEHNRLYWYRQTLGQGPEFLTYFQNEAQLEKSRLLSDRFSAERPKGSFSTLEIQRTEQGDSAMYLCASSPDVAGGAREQFFGPGTRLTVL.

The genes are TRBV9 and TRBJ1-1; 8 nucleotides match TRBD1. The CDR3 is 15 residues long. The V and J ends lost 3 bases and 1 base, in that order; junction bases with no gene match: 5. Germline CDR1 and CDR2: SGDLS and YYNGEE. In nucleotides, the CDR3 is TGTGCCAGCAGCGCGACAGGGGTCGGGAACACTGAAGCTTTCTTT. The encoded protein is CASSATGVGNTEAFF.

The chain carries TRBV12-5 and TRBJ2-5; D remains unclear. Germline V CDR1 and CDR2: LGHNT, FRNRAP. The ends were cut back, 4 bases at V and 5 bases at J, with 8 bases in the middle. The CDR3 contains 12 residues. The CDR3 loop reads CASGSPLETQYF. CDR3 DNA: TGTGCTAGTGGTTCCCCCCTGGAGACCCAGTACTTC.

V is TRBV9 and J is TRBJ2-1; 11 bases fit TRBD2. V was clipped by 4 bases and J by 7 bases; unmatched bases: 10. CDR1 and CDR2 from the germline V gene are SGDLS and YYNGEE. The CDR3 totals 16 residues. For the CDR3, the DNA is TGTGCCAGCAGCACTCGACTAGCGGGAATTAAAAATGAGCAGTTCTTC. Amino acids: CASSTRLAGIKNEQFF.

V gene TRBV6-1 combines with J gene TRBJ2-7, with 7 nucleotides matching TRBD1. The V gene end was trimmed by 7 bases and the J gene end by 4 bases; junction bases not matched to a gene: 10. Per germline, CDR1 MNHNS and CDR2 SASEGT. The CDR3 covers 14 residues. The CDR3 sequence: CASNPMQGEYEQYF. Here the CDR3 DNA reads TGTGCCAGCAATCCCATGCAGGGGGAATACGAGCAGTACTTC.

This sequence joins TRBV19 and TRBJ2-2, with a possible D match to TRBD2 (5 bases). The germline V gene has CDR1 LNHDA and CDR2 SQIVND (reference sequence). This CDR3 contains 15 residues. V was shortened by 7 bases and J by 0 bases, with 12 bases between the two germline ends. The DNA for the CDR3 is TGTGCCAGTAACCGAGCGACTACGAACACCGGGGAGCTGTTTTTT. Translation gives CASNRATTNTGELFF.

The chain recombines TRBV4-1 with TRBJ1-5; D might be TRBD1 (5 bases). Germline loops: CDR1 MGHRA, CDR2 YSYEKL. Trimming removed 2 bases at V and 9 bases at J, with 17 bases between. This CDR3 is 15 amino acids long. The DNA of the CDR3 is TGCGCCAGCAGCCAATCTCCTGCGGCCGGGGGGCCCCAGCATTTT. It codes for CASSQSPAAGGPQHF.

The CDR3 DNA is TGTGCCAGCAGCGACAGAGAATATAGCAATCAGCCCCAGCATTTT. It is translated as CASSDREYSNQPQHF. The chain combines TRBV6-1 with TRBJ1-5, with D tentatively TRBD1 (5 bases). The V end lost 6 bases, the J end lost 0 bases, and 12 bases lay between the germline ends. CDR1 and CDR2 (germline): MNHNS, SASEGT. The CDR3 totals 15 residues.

V gene TRBV19 combines with J gene TRBJ2-2; tentatively, D is TRBD2 (5 bases). Germline CDR1 reads LNHDA; CDR2 reads SQIVND (reference sequence). Trimming removed 1 base from V and 0 bases from J, with 6 bases in between. The CDR3 runs 15 residues. CDR3 sequence: CASSIAGSNTGELFF. The CDR3 region has the DNA TGTGCCAGTAGTATAGCGGGATCGAACACCGGGGAGCTGTTTTTT.